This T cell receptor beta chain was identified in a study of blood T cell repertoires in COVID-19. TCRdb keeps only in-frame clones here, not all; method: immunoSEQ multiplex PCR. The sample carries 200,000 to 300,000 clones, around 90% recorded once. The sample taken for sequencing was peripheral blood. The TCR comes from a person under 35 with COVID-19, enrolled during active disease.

CDR3 loop: CASSDGGGSYNEQFF. Here the CDR3 DNA reads TGTGCCAGCAGTGACGGGGGAGGGTCCTACAATGAGCAGTTCTTC. The rearrangement joins TRBV6-1 to TRBJ2-1; 7 nucleotides agree with TRBD2. The V and J ends lost 3 bases and 1 base, in that order; junction bases with no gene match: 3. CDR3 length equals 15 residues. In germline, CDR1 is MNHNS, CDR2 SASEGT.